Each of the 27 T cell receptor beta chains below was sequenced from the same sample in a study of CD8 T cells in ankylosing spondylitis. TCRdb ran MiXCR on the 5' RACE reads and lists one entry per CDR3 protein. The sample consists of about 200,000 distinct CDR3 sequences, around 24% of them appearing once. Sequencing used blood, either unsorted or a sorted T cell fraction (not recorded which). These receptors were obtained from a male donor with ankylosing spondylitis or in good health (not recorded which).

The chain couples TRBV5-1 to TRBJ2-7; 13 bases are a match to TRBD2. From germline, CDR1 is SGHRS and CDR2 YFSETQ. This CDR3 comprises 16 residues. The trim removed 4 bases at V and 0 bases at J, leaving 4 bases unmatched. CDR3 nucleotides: TGCGCCAGCAGCCCCTGGACTAGCGGGAGCTCCTACGAGCAGTACTTC. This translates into CASSPWTSGSSYEQYF.

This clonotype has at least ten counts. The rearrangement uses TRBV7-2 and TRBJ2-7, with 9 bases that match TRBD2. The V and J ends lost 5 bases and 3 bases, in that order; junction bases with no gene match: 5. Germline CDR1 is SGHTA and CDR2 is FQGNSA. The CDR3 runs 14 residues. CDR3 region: CASSIGLANYEQYF. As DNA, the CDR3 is TGTGCCAGCAGCATCGGACTAGCGAACTACGAGCAGTACTTC.

The CDR3 loop reads CSVVFQGYRTEAFF. CDR3 coding DNA: TGCAGCGTTGTCTTTCAGGGATACCGCACTGAAGCTTTCTTT. This chain connects TRBV29-1 to TRBJ1-1; D might be TRBD1 (5 bases). Germline assignment: CDR1 SQVTM and CDR2 ANQGSEA. Trimming removed 4 bases at V and 4 bases at J, with 16 bases between. CDR3 length equals 14 residues.

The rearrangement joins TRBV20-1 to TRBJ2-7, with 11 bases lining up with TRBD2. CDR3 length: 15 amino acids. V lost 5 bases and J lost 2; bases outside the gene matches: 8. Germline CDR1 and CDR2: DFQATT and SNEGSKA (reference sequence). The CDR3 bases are TGCAGTGCTGAGATGGGGACTAGCGGCACCTACGAGCAGTACTTC. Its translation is CSAEMGTSGTYEQYF.

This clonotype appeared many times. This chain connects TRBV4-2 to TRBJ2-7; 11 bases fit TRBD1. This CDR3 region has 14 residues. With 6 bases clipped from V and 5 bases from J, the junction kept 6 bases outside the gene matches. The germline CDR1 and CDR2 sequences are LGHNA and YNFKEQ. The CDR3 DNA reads TGTGCCAGCAGGATTGGGACAGGGGGGAACGAGCAGTACTTC. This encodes CASRIGTGGNEQYF.

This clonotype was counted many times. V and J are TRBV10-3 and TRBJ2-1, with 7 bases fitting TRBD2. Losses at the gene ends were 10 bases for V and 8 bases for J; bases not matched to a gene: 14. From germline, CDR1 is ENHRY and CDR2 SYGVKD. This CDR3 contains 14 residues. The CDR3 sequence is CASLGAGDAHEQFF. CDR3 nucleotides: TGTGCCAGCCTTGGGGCGGGAGACGCCCATGAGCAGTTCTTC.

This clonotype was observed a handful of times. The CDR3 DNA follows: TGTGCCAGCAGCTTAGTCGGGGCCAACGTCCTGACTTTC. Translating it yields CASSLVGANVLTF. V and J are TRBV7-3 and TRBJ2-6; D not resolved. Germline loops: CDR1 SGHTA, CDR2 FQGTGA. This CDR3 has 13 amino acids. The V end lost 2 bases, the J end lost 4 bases, and 3 bases lay between the germline ends.

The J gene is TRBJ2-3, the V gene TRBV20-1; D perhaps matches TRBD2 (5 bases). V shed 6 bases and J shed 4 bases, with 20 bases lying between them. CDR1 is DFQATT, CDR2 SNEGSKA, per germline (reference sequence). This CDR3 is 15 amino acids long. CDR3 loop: CSATEHGLIPDTQYF. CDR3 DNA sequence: TGCAGTGCCACAGAGCACGGACTCATCCCAGATACGCAGTATTTT.

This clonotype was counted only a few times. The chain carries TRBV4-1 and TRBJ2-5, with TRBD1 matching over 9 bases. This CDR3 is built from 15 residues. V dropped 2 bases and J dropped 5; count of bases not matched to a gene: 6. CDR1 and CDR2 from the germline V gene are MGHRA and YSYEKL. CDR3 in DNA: TGCGCCAGCAGCCAAACAGGGGGCGCGGTGGAGACCCAGTACTTC. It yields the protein CASSQTGGAVETQYF.

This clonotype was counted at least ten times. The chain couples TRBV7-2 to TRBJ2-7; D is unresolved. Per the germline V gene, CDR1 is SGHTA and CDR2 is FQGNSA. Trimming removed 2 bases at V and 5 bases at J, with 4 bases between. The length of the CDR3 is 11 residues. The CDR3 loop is CASSLLHEQYF. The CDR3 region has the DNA TGTGCCAGCAGCTTACTCCACGAGCAGTACTTC.

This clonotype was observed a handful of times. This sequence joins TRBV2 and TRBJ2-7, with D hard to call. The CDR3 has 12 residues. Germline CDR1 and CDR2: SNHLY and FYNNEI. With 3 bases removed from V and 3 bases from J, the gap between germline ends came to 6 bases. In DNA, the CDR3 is TGTGCCAGCAGTGAGGCTAGCTACGAGCAGTACTTC. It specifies CASSEASYEQYF.

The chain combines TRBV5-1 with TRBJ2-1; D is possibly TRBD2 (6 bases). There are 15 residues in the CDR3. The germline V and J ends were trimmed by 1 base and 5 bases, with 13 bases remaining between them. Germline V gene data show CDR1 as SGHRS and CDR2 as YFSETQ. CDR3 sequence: CASSLSPGANNEQFF. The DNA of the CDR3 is TGCGCCAGCAGCTTGTCACCGGGAGCGAACAATGAGCAGTTCTTC.

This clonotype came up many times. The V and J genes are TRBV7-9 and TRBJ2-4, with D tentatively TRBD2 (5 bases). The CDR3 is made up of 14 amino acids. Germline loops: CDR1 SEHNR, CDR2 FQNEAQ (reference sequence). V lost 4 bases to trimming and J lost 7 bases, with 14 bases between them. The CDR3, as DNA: TGTGCCAGCAGCTGGAACCGGGATTACAACATTCAGTACTTC. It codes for CASSWNRDYNIQYF.

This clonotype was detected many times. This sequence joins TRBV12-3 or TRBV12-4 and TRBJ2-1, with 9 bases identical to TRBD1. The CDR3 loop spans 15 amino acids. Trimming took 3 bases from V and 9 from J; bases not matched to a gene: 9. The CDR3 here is CASSLMGQGSAEQFF. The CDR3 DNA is TGTGCCAGCAGTTTGATGGGACAGGGATCGGCTGAGCAGTTCTTC.

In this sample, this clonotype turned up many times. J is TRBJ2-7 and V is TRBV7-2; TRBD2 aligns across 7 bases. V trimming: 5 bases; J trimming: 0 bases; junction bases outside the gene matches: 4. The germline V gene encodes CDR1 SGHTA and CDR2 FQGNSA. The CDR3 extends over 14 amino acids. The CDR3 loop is CASSRSGTSYEQYF. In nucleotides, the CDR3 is TGTGCCAGCAGCAGGAGCGGGACCTCCTACGAGCAGTACTTC.

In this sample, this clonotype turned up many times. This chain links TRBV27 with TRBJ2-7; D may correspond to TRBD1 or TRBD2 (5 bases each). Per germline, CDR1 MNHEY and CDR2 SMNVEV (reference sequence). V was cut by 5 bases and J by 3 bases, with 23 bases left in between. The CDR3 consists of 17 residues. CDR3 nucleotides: TGTGCCAGCAGTAGTGGGACGGAGCTCTTCCGGAACTACGAGCAGTACTTC. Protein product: CASSSGTELFRNYEQYF.

CDR3 sequence: CSAREGSSGANVLTF. CDR3 DNA: TGCAGTGCTAGAGAGGGGAGCTCTGGGGCCAACGTCCTGACTTTC. This chain joins TRBV20-1 and TRBJ2-6; a weak D match, TRBD2 (5 bases). Deletions cut 0 bases from V and 0 bases from J, with 6 bases between. The CDR3 is 15 residues long. The germline V gene has CDR1 DFQATT and CDR2 SNEGSKA (reference sequence).

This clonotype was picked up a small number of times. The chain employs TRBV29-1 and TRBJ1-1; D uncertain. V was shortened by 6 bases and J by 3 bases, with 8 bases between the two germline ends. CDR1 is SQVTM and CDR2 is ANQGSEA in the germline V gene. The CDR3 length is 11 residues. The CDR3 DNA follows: TGCAGCGTGAAGGGATACACTGAAGCTTTCTTT. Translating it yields CSVKGYTEAFF.

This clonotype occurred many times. The CDR3 loop is CASSLGAGMNTEAFF. In DNA, the CDR3 is TGTGCCAGCAGCTTAGGCGCAGGGATGAACACTGAAGCTTTCTTT. The V gene is TRBV7-3, the J gene TRBJ1-1; maybe TRBD1 (5 bases). V was shortened by 2 bases and J by 0 bases, with 10 bases between the two germline ends. The CDR3 has 15 residues. The germline V gene encodes CDR1 SGHTA and CDR2 FQGTGA.

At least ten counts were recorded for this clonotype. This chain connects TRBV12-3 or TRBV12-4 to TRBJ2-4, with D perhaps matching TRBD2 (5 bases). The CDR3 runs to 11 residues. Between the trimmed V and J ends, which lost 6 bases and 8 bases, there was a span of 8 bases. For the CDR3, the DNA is TGTGCCAGCAGCGACTATCACATTCAGTACTTC. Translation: CASSDYHIQYF.

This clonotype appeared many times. The CDR3 region is CASGRNQMEKLFF. The CDR3 bases are TGTGCCAGCGGCCGAAATCAAATGGAAAAACTGTTTTTT. The chain couples TRBV6-2 or TRBV6-3 to TRBJ1-4; D unresolved. The CDR3 runs 13 residues. V was pared by 8 bases and J by 8 bases, with 15 bases between. Germline values: CDR1 MNHEY, CDR2 SVGEGT.

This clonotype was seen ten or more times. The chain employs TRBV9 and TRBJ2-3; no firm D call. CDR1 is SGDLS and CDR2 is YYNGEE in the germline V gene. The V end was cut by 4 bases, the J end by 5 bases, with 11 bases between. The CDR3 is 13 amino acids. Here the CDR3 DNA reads TGTGCCAGCAGCCCTATGCACGGAGATACGCAGTATTTT. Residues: CASSPMHGDTQYF.

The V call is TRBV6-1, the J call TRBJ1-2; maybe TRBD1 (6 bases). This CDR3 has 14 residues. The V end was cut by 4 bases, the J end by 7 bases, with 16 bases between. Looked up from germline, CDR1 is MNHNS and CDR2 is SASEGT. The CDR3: CASSAGQTASGYTF. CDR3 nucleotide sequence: TGTGCCAGCAGTGCTGGACAGACGGCTAGTGGCTACACCTTC.

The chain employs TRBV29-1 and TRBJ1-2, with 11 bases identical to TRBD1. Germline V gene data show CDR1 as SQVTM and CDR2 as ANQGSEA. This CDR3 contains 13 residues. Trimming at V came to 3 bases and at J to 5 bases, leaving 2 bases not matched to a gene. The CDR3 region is CSVDGTGGYGYTF. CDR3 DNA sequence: TGCAGCGTTGACGGGACAGGGGGATATGGCTACACCTTC.

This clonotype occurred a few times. For the CDR3, the DNA is TGTGCCACAGCGGGAGAGGGGACCCAGTACTTC. It codes for CATAGEGTQYF. The rearrangement links TRBV7-2 to TRBJ2-5, with TRBD2 matching over 8 bases. The ends lost 10 bases at V and 7 bases at J; junction bases unmatched: 5. Germline V CDR1 and CDR2: SGHTA, FQGNSA. This CDR3 has 11 residues.

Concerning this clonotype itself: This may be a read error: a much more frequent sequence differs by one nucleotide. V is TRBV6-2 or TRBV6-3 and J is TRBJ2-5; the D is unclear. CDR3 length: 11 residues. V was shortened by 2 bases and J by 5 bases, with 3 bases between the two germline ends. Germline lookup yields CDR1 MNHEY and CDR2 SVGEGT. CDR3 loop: CASSYRETQYF. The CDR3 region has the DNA TGTGCCAGCAGTTACCGGGAGACCCAGTACTTC.

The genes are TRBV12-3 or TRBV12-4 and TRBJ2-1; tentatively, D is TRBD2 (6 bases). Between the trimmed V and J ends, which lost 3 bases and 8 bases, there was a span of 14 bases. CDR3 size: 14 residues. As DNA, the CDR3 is TGTGCCAGCAGTTTCGGCGGGCGGGGCGATGAGCAGTTCTTC. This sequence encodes CASSFGGRGDEQFF.